This T cell receptor (beta chain) came from a study of cytomegalovirus exposure and HLA in healthy donors. The CDR3 has 14 amino acids. Germline CDR1 LNHDA, CDR2 SQIVND (reference sequence). Trimming took off 3 bases at V and 10 bases at J, with 15 bases between the two ends. Researchers ran the PCR with 60 Vbeta and 13 Jbeta primers. Sequencing used immunoSEQ multiplex PCR; TCRdb keeps in-frame clones, though not all of them. The listing contains over 80,000 clones. Sequencing input: PBMCs. This chain uses TRBV19 with TRBJ1-4; D may be TRBD1 (5 bases). The receptor was isolated from a girl between 10 and 17 years old in good health and CMV-seropositive. CDR3 nucleotide sequence: TGTGCCAGTAGTATCGGGGGGAGCGCCGGAAAACTGTTTTTT. As protein: CASSIGGSAGKLFF.